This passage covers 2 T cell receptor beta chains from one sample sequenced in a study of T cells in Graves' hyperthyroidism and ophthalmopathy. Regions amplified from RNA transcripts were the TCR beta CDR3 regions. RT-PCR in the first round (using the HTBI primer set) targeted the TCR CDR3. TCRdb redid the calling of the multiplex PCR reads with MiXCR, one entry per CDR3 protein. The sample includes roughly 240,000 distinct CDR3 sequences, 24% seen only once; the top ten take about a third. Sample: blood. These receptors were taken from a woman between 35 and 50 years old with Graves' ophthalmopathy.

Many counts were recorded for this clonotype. CDR3 sequence reads: CASRGRYSYEQYF. CDR3 in DNA: TGTGCCAGCAGGGGGAGGTACTCCTACGAGCAGTACTTC. The V call is TRBV14, the J call TRBJ2-7; D perhaps matches TRBD2 (6 bases). Germline V gene lookup returns CDR1 SGHDN and CDR2 FVKESK. V lost 6 bases to trimming and J lost 0 bases, with 9 bases between them. The CDR3 is made up of 13 amino acids.

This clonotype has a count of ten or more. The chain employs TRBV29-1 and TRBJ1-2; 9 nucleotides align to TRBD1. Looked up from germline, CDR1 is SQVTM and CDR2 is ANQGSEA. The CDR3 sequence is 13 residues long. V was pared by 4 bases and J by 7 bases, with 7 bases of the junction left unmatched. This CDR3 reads CSVAGQGLFGYTF. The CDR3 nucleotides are TGCAGCGTTGCAGGACAGGGGTTATTTGGCTACACCTTC.